Presented here are 29 T cell receptor beta chains from one specimen sequenced in a study of shared clonotypes between healthy human individuals. The naive CD8 fraction comprised CD45RO-negative cells positively selected for CCR7 and excluded terminally differentiated effector memory CD45RA+ cells. Sequenced by immunoSEQ multiplex PCR; TCRdb stores in-frame clones only, minus some. The sample includes approximately 720,000 clones, roughly nine tenths of them seen just once. Specimen: naive CD8+ T cells sorted from blood. The receptors here all came from a man younger than 45 in good health.

J is TRBJ2-1 and V is TRBV2; TRBD2 matches at 8 bases. CDR3 length: 14 residues. V shed 8 bases, J shed 1 base, and the junction held 4 bases outside the gene matches. Germline CDR1 SNHLY, CDR2 FYNNEI. This CDR3 reads CASGGLVSYNEQFF. CDR3 bases: TGTGCCAGCGGGGGACTAGTGTCCTACAATGAGCAGTTCTTC.

The chain has TRBV10-2 and TRBJ2-3; D is tentatively TRBD1 or TRBD2 (6 bases each). Trimming stripped 7 bases from V and 2 bases from J, with 13 bases between. There are 14 residues in the CDR3. Germline CDR1 is WSHSY and CDR2 is SAAADI. CDR3 DNA sequence: TGCGCCAGCACCTCGGGGGCCTCCACAGATACGCAGTATTTT. This gives the protein CASTSGASTDTQYF.

Here the CDR3 reads CAISGVDDPNTGELFF. DNA for the CDR3: TGTGCCATCAGCGGGGTAGACGACCCGAACACCGGGGAGCTGTTTTTT. The gene calls are TRBV10-3 and TRBJ2-2, with a weak D call TRBD2 (5 bases). The CDR3 extends over 16 amino acids. Germline V gene sequence: CDR1 ENHRY, CDR2 SYGVKD. Trimming cost V 6 bases and J 0 bases, with 14 bases left between them.

Concerning this clone itself: Distinct nucleotide sequences in the sample also encode this CDR3. The chain is built from TRBV18 and TRBJ2-2; D gene unclear. This CDR3 is 11 amino acids long. Trimming stripped 3 bases from V and 7 bases from J, with 3 bases between. Looked up from germline, CDR1 is KGHSH and CDR2 is LQKENI. The CDR3 nucleotides read TGTGCCAGCTCACCGGACGGGGAGCTGTTTTTT. Translated, it gives CASSPDGELFF.

The chain couples TRBV4-3 to TRBJ1-1; D unresolved. The CDR3 totals 14 residues. Looked up from germline, CDR1 is LGHNA and CDR2 is YSLEER. The ends were cut back, 4 bases at V and 1 base at J, with 10 bases in the middle. CDR3 region: CASSRELANTEAFF. The DNA for the CDR3 is TGCGCCAGCAGCCGCGAGTTAGCGAACACTGAAGCTTTCTTT.

The chain joins TRBV4-1 to TRBJ2-2, with 12 bases matching TRBD2. Germline values: CDR1 MGHRA, CDR2 YSYEKL. CDR3 length: 17 amino acids. V was pared by 0 bases and J by 7 bases, with 6 bases of the junction left unmatched. CDR3 DNA: TGCGCCAGCAGCCAAGACCCTAGCGGGAGGGCCAACGGGGAGCTGTTTTTT. Protein product: CASSQDPSGRANGELFF.

J is TRBJ2-1 and V is TRBV29-1, with D maybe TRBD2 (6 bases). This CDR3 has 13 amino acids. The V gene lost 2 bases and the J gene lost 6 bases, with 11 bases spanning the gap. Germline V gene lookup returns CDR1 SQVTM and CDR2 ANQGSEA. The CDR3 is CSVELANSNEQFF. The CDR3 coding sequence is TGCAGCGTTGAACTAGCGAACAGCAATGAGCAGTTCTTC.

The V and J genes are TRBV27 and TRBJ2-7, with 10 positions matching TRBD2. The CDR3 length is 15 residues. V dropped 3 bases and J dropped 2; count of bases not matched to a gene: 4. CDR1 MNHEY and CDR2 SMNVEV come from the germline V gene (reference sequence). CDR3 coding DNA: TGTGCCAGCAGTTTCAGCCTAGCGGGAGCCTACGAGCAGTACTTC. Translated: CASSFSLAGAYEQYF.

The chain recombines TRBV11-2 with TRBJ2-7, with D uncertain. This CDR3 is built from 12 residues. Deletions cut 3 bases from V and 2 bases from J, with 5 bases between. The germline V gene encodes CDR1 SGHAT and CDR2 FQNNGV. Written as DNA, the CDR3 is TGTGCCAGCAGCTTTCTTCCCTACGAGCAGTACTTC. It encodes CASSFLPYEQYF.

The chain couples TRBV5-1 to TRBJ2-2; TRBD2 aligns across 12 bases. The CDR3 has 20 residues. J gave up 0 bases and V 5 bases, and 14 bases lay outside the gene matches. Germline V lookup: CDR1 SGHRS, CDR2 YFSETQ. The CDR3 nucleotides read TGCGCCAGCAGGCTAGCGGGAGGGCCCTACCCACGATCGAACACCGGGGAGCTGTTTTTT. Residues: CASRLAGGPYPRSNTGELFF. Supplemented by reference TRBV5-1 and TRBJ2-2, the full variable domain reads KAGVTQTPRYLIKTRGQQVTLSCSPISGHRSVSWYQQTPGQGLQFLFEYFSETQRNKGNFPGRFSGRQFSNSRSEMNVSTLELGDSALYLCASRLAGGPYPRSNTGELFFGEGSRLTVL.

This chain links TRBV5-1 with TRBJ1-2, with D possibly matching TRBD1 (6 bases). Germline loops: CDR1 SGHRS, CDR2 YFSETQ. This CDR3 region has 13 residues. Trimming pared 0 bases from V and 6 bases from J, leaving 9 bases between. The CDR3 region is CASSLDRVDGYTF. CDR3 nucleotides: TGCGCCAGCAGCTTGGACAGGGTCGATGGCTACACCTTC.

The rearrangement uses TRBV19 and TRBJ2-7; a possible D gene is TRBD2 (5 bases). With 6 bases removed from V and 0 bases from J, the gap between germline ends came to 12 bases. CDR1 LNHDA and CDR2 SQIVND come from the germline V gene (reference sequence). The CDR3 sequence is 14 residues long. The chain's CDR3 is CASRWTVSSYEQYF. CDR3 bases: TGTGCCAGTAGATGGACTGTGAGCTCCTACGAGCAGTACTTC.

The V gene is TRBV27, the J gene TRBJ2-1; TRBD2 matches at 8 bases. Germline CDR1 and CDR2: MNHEY and SMNVEV (reference sequence). CDR3 size: 18 residues. With V trimmed by 4 bases and J by 5 bases, 16 bases remained unmatched. The CDR3 reads CASSSPRGGTRDHNEQFF. CDR3 sequence (DNA): TGTGCCAGCAGTTCCCCTCGGGGGGGGACCCGGGACCACAATGAGCAGTTCTTC.

The chain uses TRBV28 and TRBJ1-2; D may be TRBD1 (6 bases). V was shortened by 4 bases and J by 3 bases, with 18 bases between the two germline ends. Germline-derived CDR1 and CDR2 are MDHEN and SYDVKM. The CDR3 is made up of 16 amino acids. The DNA for the CDR3 is TGTGCCAGCAGTTCTGAAGGGGGGGCAGACGACTATGGCTACACCTTC. Translating gives CASSSEGGADDYGYTF.

The J gene is TRBJ2-3, the V gene TRBV29-1; tentatively, D is TRBD1 or TRBD2 (6 bases each). Trimming removed 3 bases at V and 0 bases at J, with 16 bases between. Germline CDR1 reads SQVTM; CDR2 reads ANQGSEA. The CDR3 runs 16 residues. For the CDR3, the DNA is TGCAGCGTTGATCACCGGGGGACATCTAGCACAGATACGCAGTATTTT. This codes for CSVDHRGTSSTDTQYF.

A note on this clone: The identical CDR3 is also encoded by other nucleotide sequences in the sample. This chain joins TRBV27 and TRBJ1-5; D is unresolved. Deletions cut 3 bases from V and 2 bases from J, with 5 bases between. The length of the CDR3 is 13 residues. Germline CDR1 and CDR2: MNHEY and SMNVEV (reference sequence). This CDR3 is CASSLARNQPQHF. The CDR3 DNA reads TGTGCCAGCAGTTTGGCACGCAATCAGCCCCAGCATTTT.

The CDR3 DNA is TGTGCCAGCAGCTTTTCGAGCGGGATGGTGGAAGATACGCAGTATTTT. The encoded protein is CASSFSSGMVEDTQYF. This chain links TRBV5-8 with TRBJ2-3; 7 positions agree with TRBD2. Trimming removed 2 bases from V and 5 bases from J; junction bases left unmatched: 11. CDR3 size: 16 residues. The germline CDR1 and CDR2 sequences are SGHTS and YDEGEE.

The gene calls are TRBV10-3 and TRBJ2-7, with 13 bases aligning to TRBD2. This CDR3 region has 17 residues. Per the germline V gene, CDR1 is ENHRY and CDR2 is SYGVKD. Germline trimming cut 2 bases from V and 4 bases from J; bases unmatched to any gene: 8. CDR3: CAISEPTGTSGIYEQYF. The CDR3 region has the DNA TGTGCCATCAGTGAGCCAACCGGGACTAGCGGGATATACGAGCAGTACTTC.

This chain links TRBV19 with TRBJ1-1; possible D gene TRBD1, 5 bases. Germline CDR1 and CDR2: LNHDA and SQIVND (reference sequence). The V end was cut by 3 bases, the J end by 4 bases, with 12 bases between. This CDR3 contains 14 residues. This CDR3 is CASSIGASSTEAFF. As DNA, the CDR3 is TGTGCCAGTAGTATTGGGGCCTCGAGCACTGAAGCTTTCTTT.

The rearrangement joins TRBV27 to TRBJ2-7; D is ambiguous. Trimming pared 2 bases from V and 5 bases from J, leaving 10 bases between. The CDR3 length is 13 residues. The germline V gene has CDR1 MNHEY and CDR2 SMNVEV (reference sequence). The CDR3 is CASSLGNFNEQYF. The CDR3 DNA reads as TGTGCCAGCAGTTTAGGAAACTTCAACGAGCAGTACTTC.

This chain links TRBV29-1 with TRBJ2-2, with D unclear. The germline V and J ends were trimmed by 7 bases and 6 bases, with 9 bases remaining between them. CDR1 and CDR2 from the germline V gene are SQVTM and ANQGSEA. The length of the CDR3 is 11 residues. The CDR3 DNA follows: TGCAGCGCCATATGGGCCGGGGAGCTGTTTTTT. Its protein product is CSAIWAGELFF.

The table lists this clone with a count of one. The chain couples TRBV7-2 to TRBJ1-2; TRBD1 is a possible D gene (6 bases). The CDR3 has 14 amino acids. Germline V gene data show CDR1 as SGHTA and CDR2 as FQGNSA. V lost 4 bases, J lost 3 bases, and 12 bases lay in between. As DNA, the CDR3 is TGTGCCAGCAGCTCCACAGGGCGTGACTATGGCTACACCTTC. Protein product: CASSSTGRDYGYTF.

This chain uses TRBV27 with TRBJ2-3; D might be TRBD1 or TRBD2, each matching 5 bases. There are 17 residues in the CDR3. V lost 5 bases, J lost 1 base, and 19 bases lay in between. CDR1 is MNHEY, CDR2 SMNVEV, per germline (reference sequence). Here the CDR3 DNA reads TGTGCCAGCAGTCCTCAAATCACAAGGGGAGGCACAGATACGCAGTATTTT. Encoded protein: CASSPQITRGGTDTQYF.

In regard to this clone: Other DNA variants within this sample encode the same CDR3. The CDR3 reads CASSLDDYEQYF. The CDR3 coding sequence is TGTGCCAGCAGTTTAGACGACTACGAGCAGTACTTC. This chain links TRBV28 with TRBJ2-7, with no clear D. Trimming removed 2 bases at V and 3 bases at J, with 5 bases between. Germline V lookup: CDR1 MDHEN, CDR2 SYDVKM. The CDR3 length is 12 residues.

The chain recombines TRBV11-2 with TRBJ2-7, with D perhaps matching TRBD2 (6 bases). Germline assignment: CDR1 SGHAT and CDR2 FQNNGV. This CDR3 comprises 14 residues. Trimming took off 3 bases at V and 5 bases at J, with 14 bases between the two ends. The CDR3 loop is CASSLRGPGHEQYF. The DNA of the CDR3 is TGTGCCAGCAGCTTGCGGGGACCGGGCCACGAGCAGTACTTC. Together with reference TRBV11-2 and TRBJ2-7, the CDR3 gives the full variable domain: EAGVAQSPRYKIIEKRQSVAFWCNPISGHATLYWYQQILGQGPKLLIQFQNNGVVDDSQLPKDRFSAERLKGVDSTLKIQPAKLEDSAVYLCASSLRGPGHEQYFGPGTRLTVT.

The CDR3 DNA reads as TGTGCCAGCAGCCACGCGGGACTAGCTTACGAGCAGTACTTC. This codes for CASSHAGLAYEQYF. This chain links TRBV7-9 with TRBJ2-7; 9 nucleotides agree with TRBD2. V shed 5 bases, J shed 4 bases, and the junction held 6 bases outside the gene matches. This CDR3 has 14 amino acids. The germline V gene encodes CDR1 SEHNR and CDR2 FQNEAQ (reference sequence).

With regard to this clone: The same CDR3 is also encoded by other DNA sequences in this sample. DNA of the CDR3: TGTGCCAGCAGCCCCCCTGAATCCTACGAGCAGTACTTC. Protein sequence: CASSPPESYEQYF. The chain has TRBV7-9 and TRBJ2-7, with unresolved D. The CDR3 is made up of 13 amino acids. Looked up from germline, CDR1 is SEHNR and CDR2 is FQNEAQ (reference sequence). V was shortened by 5 bases and J by 1 base, with 9 bases between the two germline ends.

The chain uses TRBV5-1 and TRBJ2-1; 8 bases match TRBD2. The trim removed 0 bases at V and 8 bases at J, leaving 7 bases unmatched. CDR1 and CDR2 (germline): SGHRS, YFSETQ. The CDR3 has 15 amino acids. The chain's CDR3 is CASSLVGPSGHEQFF. The CDR3 DNA reads as TGCGCCAGCAGCTTGGTAGGACCTAGCGGGCATGAGCAGTTCTTC.

V usage is TRBV27 and J usage is TRBJ2-1, with TRBD1 identical over 8 bases. Germline values: CDR1 MNHEY, CDR2 SMNVEV (reference sequence). CDR3 length: 14 residues. V lost 5 bases and J lost 2; bases outside the gene matches: 2. In nucleotides, the CDR3 is TGTGCCAGCAGTGGGACAGGTACCTACAATGAGCAGTTCTTC. Translating it yields CASSGTGTYNEQFF.